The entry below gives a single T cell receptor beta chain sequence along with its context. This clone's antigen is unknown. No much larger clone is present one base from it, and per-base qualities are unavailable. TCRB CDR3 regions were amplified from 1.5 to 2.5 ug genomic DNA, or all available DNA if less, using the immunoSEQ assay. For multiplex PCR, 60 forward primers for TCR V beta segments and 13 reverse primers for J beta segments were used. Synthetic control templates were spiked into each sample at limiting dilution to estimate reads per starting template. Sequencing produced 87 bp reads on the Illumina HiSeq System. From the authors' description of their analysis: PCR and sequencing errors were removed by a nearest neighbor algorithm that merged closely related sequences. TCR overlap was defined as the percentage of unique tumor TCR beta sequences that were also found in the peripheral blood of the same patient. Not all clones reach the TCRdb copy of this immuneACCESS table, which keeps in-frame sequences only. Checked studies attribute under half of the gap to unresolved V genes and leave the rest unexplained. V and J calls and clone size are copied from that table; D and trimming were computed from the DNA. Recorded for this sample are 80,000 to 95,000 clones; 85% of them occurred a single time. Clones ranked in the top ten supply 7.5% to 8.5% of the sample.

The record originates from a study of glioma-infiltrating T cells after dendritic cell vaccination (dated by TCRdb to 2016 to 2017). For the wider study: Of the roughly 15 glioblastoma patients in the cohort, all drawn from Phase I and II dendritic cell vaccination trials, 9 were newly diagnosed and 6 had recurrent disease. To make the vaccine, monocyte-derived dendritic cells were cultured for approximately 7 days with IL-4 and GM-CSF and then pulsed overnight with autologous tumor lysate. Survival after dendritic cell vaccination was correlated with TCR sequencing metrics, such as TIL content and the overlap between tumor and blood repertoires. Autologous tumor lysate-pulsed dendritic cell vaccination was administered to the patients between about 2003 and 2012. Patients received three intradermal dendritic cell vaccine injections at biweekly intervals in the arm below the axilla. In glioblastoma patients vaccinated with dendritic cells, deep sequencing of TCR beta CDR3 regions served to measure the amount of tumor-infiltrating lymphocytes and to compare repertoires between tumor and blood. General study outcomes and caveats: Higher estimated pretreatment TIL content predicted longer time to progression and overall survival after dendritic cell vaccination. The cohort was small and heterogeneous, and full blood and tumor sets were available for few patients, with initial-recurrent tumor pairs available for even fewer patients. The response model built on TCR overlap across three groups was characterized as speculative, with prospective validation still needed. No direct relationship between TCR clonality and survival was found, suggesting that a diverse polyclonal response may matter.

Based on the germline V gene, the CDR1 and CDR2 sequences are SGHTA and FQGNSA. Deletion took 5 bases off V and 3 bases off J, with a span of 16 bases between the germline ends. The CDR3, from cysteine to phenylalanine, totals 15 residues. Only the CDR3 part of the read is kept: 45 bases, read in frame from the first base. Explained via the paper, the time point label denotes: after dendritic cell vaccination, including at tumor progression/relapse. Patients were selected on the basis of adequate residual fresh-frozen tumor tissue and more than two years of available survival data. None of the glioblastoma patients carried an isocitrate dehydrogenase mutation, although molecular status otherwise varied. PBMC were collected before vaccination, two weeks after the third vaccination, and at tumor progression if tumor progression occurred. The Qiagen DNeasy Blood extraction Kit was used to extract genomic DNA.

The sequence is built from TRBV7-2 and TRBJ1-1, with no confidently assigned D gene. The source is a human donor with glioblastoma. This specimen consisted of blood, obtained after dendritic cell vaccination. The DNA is TGTGCCAGCAGCCCTCGGGGTGGCGGAGACACTGAAGCTTTCTTT. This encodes CASSPRGGGDTEAFF.